A single sample gave rise to the 22 T cell receptor beta chains below, sequenced in a study of blood T cell repertoires in COVID-19. The assay was immunoSEQ multiplex PCR, and TCRdb's table has in-frame clones only and misses some. The data contain some 150,000 clones, 75% to 90% of them singletons. What was sequenced was peripheral blood. The source is a woman aged 40 to 50 with acute or convalescent COVID-19.

This clone has only a few counts. This sequence joins TRBV7-3 and TRBJ2-2, with 11 nucleotides matching TRBD2. The V segment lost 6 bases and the J segment 2 bases; nucleotides outside the gene matches: 5. The CDR3 sequence is 16 residues long. Germline CDR1 and CDR2: SGHTA and FQGTGA. The CDR3 is CASSRGLAGNTGELFF. The CDR3 DNA follows: TGTGCCAGCAGTCGCGGACTAGCGGGCAACACCGGGGAGCTGTTTTTT.

CDR3 amino acids: CSVETGQGQPQHF. The CDR3 DNA sequence: TGCAGCGTTGAAACCGGACAGGGTCAGCCCCAGCATTTT. The V call is TRBV29-1, the J call TRBJ1-5, with TRBD1 matching over 8 bases. Germline V gene data show CDR1 as SQVTM and CDR2 as ANQGSEA. With V trimmed by 2 bases and J by 6 bases, 3 bases remained unmatched. CDR3 length equals 13 residues. Full variable domain (outside the CDR3, taken from reference TRBV29-1 and TRBJ1-5): SAVISQKPSRDICQRGTSLTIQCQVDSQVTMMFWYRQQPGQSLTLIATANQGSEATYESGFVIDKFPISRPNLTFSTLTVSNMSPEDSSIYLCSVETGQGQPQHFGDGTRLSIL.

The chain is built from TRBV2 and TRBJ2-1; D possibly corresponds to TRBD1 (5 bases). Germline CDR1 is SNHLY and CDR2 is FYNNEI. The length of the CDR3 is 13 residues. The V and J ends lost 9 bases and 4 bases respectively, with 13 bases between them. The CDR3 DNA follows: TGTGCCAGGTCCCTGGACACATACAATGAGCAGTTCTTC. This translates into CARSLDTYNEQFF.

The chain joins TRBV19 to TRBJ1-1, with a weak D call TRBD1 (6 bases). The CDR3 runs 13 residues. The V end was cut by 6 bases, the J end by 1 base, with 9 bases between. Germline V gene data show CDR1 as LNHDA and CDR2 as SQIVND (reference sequence). CDR3 sequence (DNA): TGTGCCAGTAGCACGGGACAGAACACTGAAGCTTTCTTT. Translation gives CASSTGQNTEAFF.

This clone was seen a few times. The J gene is TRBJ2-7, the V gene TRBV2, with 8 bases that match TRBD1. With V trimmed by 7 bases and J by 5 bases, 10 bases remained unmatched. The CDR3 has 14 residues. Germline V lookup: CDR1 SNHLY, CDR2 FYNNEI. CDR3 region: CASKVDRASDEQYF. In DNA, the CDR3 is TGTGCCAGCAAAGTGGACAGGGCATCGGACGAGCAGTACTTC.

The rearrangement links TRBV11-2 to TRBJ1-2, with D unclear. The V end was cut by 1 base, the J end by 3 bases, with 6 bases between. Germline V gene sequence: CDR1 SGHAT, CDR2 FQNNGV. This CDR3 region has 13 residues. This CDR3 is CASSLVRDYGYTF. The CDR3 DNA reads as TGTGCCAGCAGCTTAGTACGGGACTATGGCTACACCTTC.

The chain carries TRBV9 and TRBJ2-1; 7 bases align to TRBD2. Per the germline V gene, CDR1 is SGDLS and CDR2 is YYNGEE. V trimming: 0 bases; J trimming: 6 bases; junction bases outside the gene matches: 15. This CDR3 is 18 amino acids long. CDR3 nucleotide sequence: TGTGCCAGCAGCGTAGGCCTTCTAGGACTAGAGTTGGGCAATGAGCAGTTCTTC. Protein: CASSVGLLGLELGNEQFF.

This rearrangement joins TRBV6-6 to TRBJ1-4, with no clear D. V lost 6 bases and J lost 8, with 7 bases in between. Germline loops: CDR1 MNHNY, CDR2 SVGAGI (reference sequence). This CDR3 is built from 11 residues. The CDR3 region has the DNA TGTGCCAGCAGCTTGGGCGAAAAACTGTTTTTT. Translated, it gives CASSLGEKLFF.

This rearrangement joins TRBV27 to TRBJ1-1; perhaps TRBD1 as D (6 bases). Germline V gene sequence: CDR1 MNHEY, CDR2 SMNVEV (reference sequence). V lost 6 bases and J lost 8, with 19 bases in between. This CDR3 comprises 14 residues. The CDR3 DNA reads TGTGCCAGCAGAACTACACCGGGACATTCGGAAGCTTTCTTT. It specifies CASRTTPGHSEAFF.

The rearrangement joins TRBV29-1 to TRBJ2-7; tentative D call: TRBD1 (5 bases). Germline V gives CDR1 SQVTM, CDR2 ANQGSEA. This CDR3 has 11 amino acids. Trimming shortened V by 3 bases and J by 3 bases, and 6 bases separated the two germline ends. The CDR3, as DNA: TGCAGCGTTGAGGACAACTACGAGCAGTACTTC. It yields the protein CSVEDNYEQYF.

The gene calls are TRBV2 and TRBJ2-1, with 9 bases aligning to TRBD2. The CDR3 runs 15 residues. Germline CDR1 SNHLY, CDR2 FYNNEI. Trimming removed 2 bases from V and 7 bases from J; junction bases left unmatched: 6. The CDR3 is CASSETGLARNEQFF. CDR3 sequence (DNA): TGTGCCAGCAGTGAAACGGGACTAGCTAGAAATGAGCAGTTCTTC.

Only a few counts were recorded for this clone. This chain uses TRBV30 with TRBJ2-1, with 7 bases matching TRBD2. Germline V gives CDR1 GTSNPN, CDR2 SVGIG (reference sequence). The CDR3 is 14 amino acids. Trimming at V came to 2 bases and at J to 3 bases, leaving 4 bases not matched to a gene. This CDR3 is CAWSWLAVYNEQFF. The CDR3 DNA is TGTGCCTGGAGTTGGCTAGCGGTCTACAATGAGCAGTTCTTC. Based on the CDR3 plus reference TRBV30 and TRBJ2-1, the full variable domain is SQTIHQWPATLVQPVGSPLSLECTVEGTSNPNLYWYRQAAGRGLQLLFYSVGIGQISSEVPQNLSASRPQDRQFILSSKKLLLSDSGFYLCAWSWLAVYNEQFFGPGTRLTVL.

V usage is TRBV28 and J usage is TRBJ2-3; TRBD1 agrees at 10 bases. The CDR3 has 16 amino acids. Germline V gives CDR1 MDHEN, CDR2 SYDVKM. Trimming at V came to 6 bases and at J to 2 bases, leaving 8 bases not matched to a gene. The CDR3 sequence: CASSSSGTGDTDTQYF. The CDR3 nucleotides read TGTGCCAGCAGCTCTTCGGGGACAGGGGACACAGATACGCAGTATTTT.

The rearrangement uses TRBV18 and TRBJ2-1, with 8 bases matching TRBD2. The junction had 4 bases not matched to a gene; V was cut back by 3 bases and J by 3 bases. The CDR3 loop spans 15 amino acids. The germline V gene encodes CDR1 KGHSH and CDR2 LQKENI. The CDR3 region has the DNA TGTGCCAGCTCACCGGGTAGCGGGGTCTACAATGAGCAGTTCTTC. This sequence encodes CASSPGSGVYNEQFF.

The gene calls are TRBV25-1 and TRBJ1-6; 8 positions agree with TRBD1. The CDR3 totals 15 residues. Germline CDR1 is MGHDK and CDR2 is SYGVNS. Germline trimming cut 1 base from V and 8 bases from J; bases unmatched to any gene: 4. CDR3 nucleotide sequence: TGTGCCAGCAGTGAATCTGTGACAGGGGATTCACCCCTCCACTTT. It specifies CASSESVTGDSPLHF.

This clone was observed a single time. CDR3: CASSPSGSYNEQFF. The CDR3 nucleotides are TGTGCCAGCTCACCGAGCGGCTCCTACAATGAGCAGTTCTTC. The chain links TRBV18 to TRBJ2-1; weak D call: TRBD2 (5 bases). V lost 3 bases and J 0 bases, leaving 6 bases between the germline ends. This CDR3 comprises 14 residues. Germline lookup yields CDR1 KGHSH and CDR2 LQKENI.

The chain joins TRBV6-4 to TRBJ2-1; weak D call: TRBD1 (6 bases). This CDR3 contains 15 residues. Germline CDR1 and CDR2: MRHNA and SNTAGT. With 0 bases removed from V and 8 bases from J, the gap between germline ends came to 14 bases. The CDR3 here is CASSDSPGVVHEQFF. The CDR3 coding sequence is TGTGCCAGCAGTGACTCTCCAGGGGTTGTTCATGAGCAGTTCTTC.

The chain joins TRBV2 to TRBJ2-7, with 8 nucleotides matching TRBD1. The CDR3 has 13 amino acids. The V and J ends lost 8 bases and 3 bases, in that order; junction bases with no gene match: 6. Germline-derived CDR1 and CDR2 are SNHLY and FYNNEI. For the CDR3, the DNA is TGTGCCAGCTTGGGGACAGGTGACTACGAGCAGTACTTC. Its translation: CASLGTGDYEQYF.

The gene calls are TRBV9 and TRBJ2-7, with TRBD1 matching 7 bases. Germline trimming cut 4 bases from V and 0 bases from J; bases unmatched to any gene: 7. There are 15 residues in the CDR3. CDR1 is SGDLS, CDR2 YYNGEE, per germline. CDR3 amino acids: CASSKLGGSSYEQYF. The CDR3 DNA reads TGTGCCAGCAGCAAATTAGGGGGCTCCTCCTACGAGCAGTACTTC.

The chain is built from TRBV5-1 and TRBJ2-3; 14 nucleotides agree with TRBD2. Trimming took 6 bases from V and 2 from J; bases not matched to a gene: 5. Germline V lookup: CDR1 SGHRS, CDR2 YFSETQ. This CDR3 is 16 amino acids long. The CDR3 is CASILGLAGDTDTQYF. CDR3 bases: TGCGCCAGCATTCTGGGACTAGCGGGAGACACAGATACGCAGTATTTT.

V usage is TRBV29-1 and J usage is TRBJ2-7; D is perhaps TRBD1 (6 bases). Germline V lookup: CDR1 SQVTM, CDR2 ANQGSEA. This CDR3 has 12 residues. V dropped 1 base and J dropped 3 bases, with 7 bases sitting between them. The CDR3 DNA is TGCAGCGTTGAAGTACAGGGCTACGAGCAGTACTTC. Its protein product is CSVEVQGYEQYF.

V is TRBV5-4 and J is TRBJ1-6, with D possibly TRBD1 on 6 matching bases. V was cut by 0 bases and J by 5 bases, with 6 bases left in between. Germline CDR1 and CDR2: SGHNT and YYREEE (reference sequence). This CDR3 contains 14 residues. In DNA form, the CDR3 reads TGTGCCAGCAGCTTGGGACAGGATAATTCACCCCTCCACTTT. It translates to CASSLGQDNSPLHF.